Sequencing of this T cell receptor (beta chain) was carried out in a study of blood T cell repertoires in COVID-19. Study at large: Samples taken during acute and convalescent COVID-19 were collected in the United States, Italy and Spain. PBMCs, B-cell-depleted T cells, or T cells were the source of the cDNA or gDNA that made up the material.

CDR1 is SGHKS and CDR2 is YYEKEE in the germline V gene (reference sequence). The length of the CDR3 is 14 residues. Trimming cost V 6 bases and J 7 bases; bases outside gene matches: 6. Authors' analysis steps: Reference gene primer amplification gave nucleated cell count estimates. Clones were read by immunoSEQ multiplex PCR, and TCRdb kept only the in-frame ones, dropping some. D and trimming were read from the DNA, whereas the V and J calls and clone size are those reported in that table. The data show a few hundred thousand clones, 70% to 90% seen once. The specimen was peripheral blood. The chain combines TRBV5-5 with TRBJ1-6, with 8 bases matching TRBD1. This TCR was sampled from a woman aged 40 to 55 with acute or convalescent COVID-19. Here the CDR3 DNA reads TGTGCCAGCACCCGACAGGGGTTGAATTCACCCCTCCACTTT. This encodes CASTRQGLNSPLHF.